Presented here are 18 T cell receptor beta chains from one specimen sequenced in a study of Ad26.COV2.S vaccination and SARS-CoV-2 variants. The treatment is: roughly 19 received Ad26.COV2.S at low or high dose, single or two shots; several received placebo; per-sample allocation not given. Samples were taken on day 63 after the first vaccine or placebo injection. The table came from immunoSEQ multiplex PCR; TCRdb's copy has only in-frame clones and leaves some out. The sample lists 350,000 to 500,000 clones, about 90% occurring once. Material: peripheral blood, obtained in a trial of Ad26.COV2.S vaccine versus placebo. These receptors were taken from a person aged 18-60 years who received the Ad26.COV2.S COVID-19 vaccine or a placebo.

The chain uses TRBV6-1 and TRBJ2-5; tentative D call: TRBD2 (5 bases). The V and J ends lost 6 bases and 5 bases respectively, with 16 bases between them. The CDR3 extends over 14 amino acids. The germline gives CDR1 MNHNS, CDR2 SASEGT. CDR3 DNA: TGTGCCAGCAGGGCGGGCCTCTCCCGCGAGACCCAGTACTTC. Amino acid sequence: CASRAGLSRETQYF.

The chain recombines TRBV18 with TRBJ2-5, with TRBD2 matching 9 bases. Trimming took 2 bases from V and 5 from J; bases not matched to a gene: 0. The CDR3 has 13 amino acids. Germline V gives CDR1 KGHSH, CDR2 LQKENI. The CDR3, as DNA: TGTGCCAGCTCACCAAGCGGGAGGGAGACCCAGTACTTC. Translated: CASSPSGRETQYF.

V is TRBV9 and J is TRBJ2-3; D is perhaps TRBD1 or TRBD2 (6 bases each). This CDR3 has 15 amino acids. V was pared by 2 bases and J by 0 bases, with 10 bases between. CDR1 and CDR2 from the germline V gene are SGDLS and YYNGEE. The CDR3 here is CASSVQGTSTDTQYF. The CDR3 nucleotides are TGTGCCAGCAGCGTCCAGGGGACTAGCACAGATACGCAGTATTTT.

The J gene is TRBJ1-2, the V gene TRBV9; D is ambiguous. The germline V gene has CDR1 SGDLS and CDR2 YYNGEE. The CDR3 totals 14 residues. The V end was cut by 0 bases, the J end by 0 bases, with 6 bases between. The CDR3 DNA sequence: TGTGCCAGCAGCGTAGCTATAGCTAACTATGGCTACACCTTC. It yields the protein CASSVAIANYGYTF.

This chain connects TRBV7-6 to TRBJ2-1, with D tentatively TRBD1 (5 bases). This CDR3 contains 16 residues. Germline V gene lookup returns CDR1 SGHVS and CDR2 FNYEAQ. Trimming removed 1 base at V and 3 bases at J, with 13 bases between. The CDR3 DNA sequence: TGTGCCAGCAGCTTAGAAAGGGGTCCTCTCTACAATGAGCAGTTCTTC. Protein product: CASSLERGPLYNEQFF.

This chain uses TRBV27 with TRBJ2-4; D may be TRBD1 (6 bases). This CDR3 is built from 16 residues. In germline, CDR1 is MNHEY, CDR2 SMNVEV (reference sequence). The V and J ends lost 3 bases and 0 bases respectively, with 12 bases between them. CDR3 in DNA: TGTGCCAGCAGTTTTACTGGGGGCCTAGCCAAAAACATTCAGTACTTC. Residues: CASSFTGGLAKNIQYF.

The rearrangement uses TRBV27 and TRBJ1-5; maybe TRBD1 (5 bases). This CDR3 spans 15 amino acids. V shed 5 bases and J shed 1 base, with 12 bases lying between them. Germline V gene data show CDR1 as MNHEY and CDR2 as SMNVEV (reference sequence). The CDR3 DNA is TGTGCCAGCAGTGTGACCCGGGACAGCAATCAGCCCCAGCATTTT. Protein product: CASSVTRDSNQPQHF.

This chain links TRBV6-6 with TRBJ2-7; 7 bases are shared with TRBD1. The CDR3 length is 15 residues. CDR1 is MNHNY and CDR2 is SVGAGI in the germline V gene (reference sequence). The V and J ends lost 2 bases and 3 bases, in that order; junction bases with no gene match: 7. CDR3 DNA sequence: TGTGCCAGCAGTTACCCCCCGACAGGGATCTACGAGCAGTACTTC. Translation gives CASSYPPTGIYEQYF.

The rearrangement uses TRBV7-9 and TRBJ1-2; D gene uncertain. Per germline, CDR1 SEHNR and CDR2 FQNEAQ (reference sequence). The CDR3 loop spans 11 amino acids. The V end lost 1 base, the J end lost 13 bases, and 10 bases lay between the germline ends. CDR3 region: CASSLVGKSTF. The DNA of the CDR3 is TGTGCCAGCAGCTTAGTAGGGAAGAGCACCTTC.

This rearrangement joins TRBV10-3 to TRBJ2-2; D remains ambiguous. CDR1 ENHRY and CDR2 SYGVKD come from the germline V gene. The CDR3 covers 14 residues. V dropped 10 bases and J dropped 0 bases, with 12 bases sitting between them. The chain's CDR3 is CATSPTANTGELFF. Written as DNA, the CDR3 is TGTGCCACCAGCCCCACAGCGAACACCGGGGAGCTGTTTTTT.

This clone was detected a few times. The rearrangement links TRBV4-2 to TRBJ2-2; 8 bases agree with TRBD1. Germline CDR1 is LGHNA and CDR2 is YNFKEQ. J gave up 6 bases and V 0 bases, and 15 bases lay outside the gene matches. This CDR3 has 19 amino acids. In DNA, the CDR3 is TGTGCCAGCAGCCAAGATGGGGGATTCGCAGGGGGCATTGCCGGGGAGCTGTTTTTT. Translated, it gives CASSQDGGFAGGIAGELFF.

The rearrangement uses TRBV19 and TRBJ2-3; possible D gene TRBD1, 5 bases. Trimming took 7 bases from V and 0 from J, leaving 20 bases between them. This CDR3 comprises 17 residues. Germline V lookup: CDR1 LNHDA, CDR2 SQIVND (reference sequence). CDR3 DNA sequence: TGTGCCAGTACCTCCCTTCGGGCAGGGTCAAGCACAGATACGCAGTATTTT. Protein sequence: CASTSLRAGSSTDTQYF.

The V and J genes are TRBV28 and TRBJ2-3, with TRBD1 matching over 8 bases. J was trimmed by 1 base and V by 6 bases; bases with no gene match: 3. The CDR3 spans 14 residues. In germline, CDR1 is MDHEN, CDR2 SYDVKM. In DNA, the CDR3 is TGTGCCAGCAGCGAGGACAGGGGCACAGATACGCAGTATTTT. Protein: CASSEDRGTDTQYF.

This clone was picked up a small number of times. The rearrangement joins TRBV19 to TRBJ1-1; D not certain. Per germline, CDR1 LNHDA and CDR2 SQIVND (reference sequence). CDR3 size: 14 residues. V dropped 2 bases and J dropped 0 bases, with 7 bases sitting between them. CDR3 DNA: TGTGCCAGTAGTATAACGGGGATGAACACTGAAGCTTTCTTT. Translation: CASSITGMNTEAFF.

Written as DNA, the CDR3 is TGTGCCACCAGTGATTTGCGGCAGGGGGAAGAGACCCAGTACTTC. Protein: CATSDLRQGEETQYF. The gene calls are TRBV24-1 and TRBJ2-5, with 7 positions matching TRBD1. After removal of 0 bases from V and 3 bases from J, the junction contained 3 bases not matched to a gene. CDR3 size: 15 residues. Germline-derived CDR1 and CDR2 are KGHDR and SFDVKD.

This clone was observed once. This sequence joins TRBV27 and TRBJ2-2, with a weak D call TRBD1 (6 bases). Germline V gene lookup returns CDR1 MNHEY and CDR2 SMNVEV (reference sequence). V dropped 3 bases and J dropped 4 bases, with 12 bases sitting between them. This CDR3 has 15 amino acids. CDR3 nucleotides: TGTGCCAGCAGTTTCAGGGGTATACCCACCGGGGAGCTGTTTTTT. It yields the protein CASSFRGIPTGELFF.

The chain carries TRBV11-2 and TRBJ1-6; D ambiguous. CDR3 length: 15 residues. Germline lookup yields CDR1 SGHAT and CDR2 FQNNGV. V lost 3 bases and J lost 5, with 11 bases in between. The CDR3, as DNA: TGTGCCAGCAGCTTTTCTCCACGGGATAATTCACCCCTCCACTTT. This codes for CASSFSPRDNSPLHF.

To note about this clone: This same CDR3 is encoded by further DNA sequences in the sample. The rearrangement uses TRBV7-2 and TRBJ2-7; D unclear. This CDR3 is 12 amino acids long. V lost 3 bases and J lost 3, with 6 bases in between. Per the germline V gene, CDR1 is SGHTA and CDR2 is FQGNSA. In DNA form, the CDR3 reads TGTGCCAGCAGCTTGACCAGCTACGAGCAGTACTTC. Encoded protein: CASSLTSYEQYF.